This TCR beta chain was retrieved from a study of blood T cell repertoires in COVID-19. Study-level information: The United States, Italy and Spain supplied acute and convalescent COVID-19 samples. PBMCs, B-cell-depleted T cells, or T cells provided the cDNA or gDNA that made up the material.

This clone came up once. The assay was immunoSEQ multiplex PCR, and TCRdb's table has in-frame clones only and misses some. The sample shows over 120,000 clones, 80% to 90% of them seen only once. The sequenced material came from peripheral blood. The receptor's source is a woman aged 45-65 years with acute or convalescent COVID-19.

The CDR3 DNA reads TGTGCCAGCAGCTTGATGCAGCGGGGGGCTGGCGAGCAGTACTTC. Translating it yields CASSLMQRGAGEQYF. This chain joins TRBV5-6 and TRBJ2-7; 9 bases line up with TRBD2. The germline gives CDR1 SGHDT, CDR2 YYEEEE. Trimming removed 1 base from V and 6 bases from J; junction bases left unmatched: 8. The CDR3 runs to 15 residues.